A single sample gave rise to the 5 T cell receptor beta chains below, sequenced in a study of blood T cells in healthy people across ages. A second PCR of 7 to 11 cycles used a sample-barcoded 5' primer and a J-beta primer mix. TCRdb passed the 5' RACE reads through MiXCR, listing each CDR3 protein once. The sample holds 600,000 or so distinct CDR3 sequences, around 31% seen once. The specimen was blood. The source is an elderly woman in good health.

The chain couples TRBV3-1 to TRBJ2-1, with 7 bases identical to TRBD2. V lost 5 bases and J lost 12; bases outside the gene matches: 10. CDR3 length: 13 amino acids. Germline lookup yields CDR1 LGHDT and CDR2 YNNKEL (reference sequence). The CDR3 spells CASSLSGGSGQFF. The CDR3, as DNA: TGTGCCAGCAGCTTGTCCGGCGGGAGTGGGCAGTTCTTC.

A few counts support this clonotype. J is TRBJ1-1 and V is TRBV20-1; 9 nucleotides line up with TRBD1. CDR1 is DFQATT and CDR2 is SNEGSKA in the germline V gene (reference sequence). The junction had 10 bases not matched to a gene; V was cut back by 5 bases and J by 3 bases. The CDR3 sequence is 15 residues long. The CDR3 sequence is CSAPNRGRVDTEAFF. CDR3 bases: TGCAGTGCTCCAAACAGGGGGCGGGTGGACACTGAAGCTTTCTTT.

This clonotype was detected ten times or more. The chain carries TRBV4-1 and TRBJ2-5; D is uncertain. Germline CDR1 and CDR2: MGHRA and YSYEKL. V dropped 4 bases and J dropped 5 bases, with 14 bases sitting between them. The CDR3 contains 14 residues. CDR3 sequence: CASSPTASWETQYF. The CDR3 DNA is TGCGCCAGCAGCCCAACAGCCTCGTGGGAGACCCAGTACTTC.

This clonotype was picked up many times. In nucleotides, the CDR3 is TGTGCCAGCAGCTTACAGCGGGGGCCCACAGATACGCAGTATTTT. Translating gives CASSLQRGPTDTQYF. The rearrangement links TRBV7-3 to TRBJ2-3, with 8 bases identical to TRBD2. Germline CDR1 SGHTA, CDR2 FQGTGA. The CDR3 has 15 amino acids. V dropped 2 bases and J dropped 2; count of bases not matched to a gene: 3.

This clonotype was observed a few times. The V call is TRBV12-3 or TRBV12-4, the J call TRBJ2-3; 8 nucleotides agree with TRBD2. V shed 5 bases, J shed 2 bases, and the junction held 6 bases outside the gene matches. The CDR3 loop spans 15 amino acids. The CDR3 region has the DNA TGTGCCAGCAGTCGAGAGCGGGGGACCACAGATACGCAGTATTTT. Translated: CASSRERGTTDTQYF.